The clone carrying this T cell receptor beta chain was seen a handful of times. As yet, its antigen is unknown. This specimen comes from a study of vaccination effects on CD4 cells after COVID-19. General study points: Infection- and vaccine-induced clones contracted markedly late after vaccination. The study enrolled few convalescent patients and sampled no early post-infection timepoints.

Sequencing was preceded by expansion of antigen-specific CD4+ T cells with viral peptide pools in the ViraFEST assay. After roughly ten days in culture, the CD4+ T cells were isolated. None of these healthy vaccinees had been infected with SARS-CoV-2 before vaccination. Half-medium exchanges with IL-2 medium took place on days 3 and 7. TCRdb's table, derived via immunoSEQ multiplex PCR, lists solely in-frame clones and lacks some. The sample has about 41,000 clones, 55% to 75% seen once. The source was CD4+ T cells from PBMCs cultured with HCoV-OC43 spike peptides, collected before COVID-19 vaccination. The subset is: HCoV-OC43 spike overlapping peptide pool stimulation. The clonotype originates from a human donor who received a COVID-19 vaccine.

The CDR3 coding sequence is TGTGCCAGCAGCTTGTTAGGGGACAGGGGGCTCTGGGGCAATCAGCCCCAGCATTTT. Translating it yields CASSLLGDRGLWGNQPQHF. The V gene is TRBV5-6, the J gene TRBJ1-5, with 12 bases aligning to TRBD1. CDR1 SGHDT and CDR2 YYEEEE come from the germline V gene. J lost 2 bases, V lost 1 base, and 10 bases had no gene match. There are 19 residues in the CDR3.